This TCR beta chain was identified in a study of blood T cell repertoires in COVID-19. Study at large: The study drew acute and convalescent COVID-19 samples from the United States, Italy and Spain. In each case, the material was cDNA or gDNA derived from T cells, B-cell-depleted T cells, or PBMCs.

Germline CDR1 is SNHLY and CDR2 is FYNNEI. The length of the CDR3 is 13 residues. V was pared by 6 bases and J by 5 bases, with 11 bases between. Original analysis: Amplification of reference gene primers was used by the study to estimate nucleated cell counts. Generated by immunoSEQ multiplex PCR, the TCRdb table keeps only in-frame clones and is missing some. That table gives V, J and clone size, and the DNA gave D and trimming. The data contain under 250,000 clones, approximately 82% of them seen just once; the ten biggest clones take up more than 8%. The rearrangement links TRBV2 to TRBJ2-4; D might be TRBD2 (6 bases). The material sequenced was peripheral blood. The source of this sequence is a woman between 45 and 65 years old with acute or convalescent COVID-19. The CDR3, as DNA: TGTGCCAGCAGCTTCGGGAGAGAAAACATTCAGTACTTC. Translation: CASSFGRENIQYF.